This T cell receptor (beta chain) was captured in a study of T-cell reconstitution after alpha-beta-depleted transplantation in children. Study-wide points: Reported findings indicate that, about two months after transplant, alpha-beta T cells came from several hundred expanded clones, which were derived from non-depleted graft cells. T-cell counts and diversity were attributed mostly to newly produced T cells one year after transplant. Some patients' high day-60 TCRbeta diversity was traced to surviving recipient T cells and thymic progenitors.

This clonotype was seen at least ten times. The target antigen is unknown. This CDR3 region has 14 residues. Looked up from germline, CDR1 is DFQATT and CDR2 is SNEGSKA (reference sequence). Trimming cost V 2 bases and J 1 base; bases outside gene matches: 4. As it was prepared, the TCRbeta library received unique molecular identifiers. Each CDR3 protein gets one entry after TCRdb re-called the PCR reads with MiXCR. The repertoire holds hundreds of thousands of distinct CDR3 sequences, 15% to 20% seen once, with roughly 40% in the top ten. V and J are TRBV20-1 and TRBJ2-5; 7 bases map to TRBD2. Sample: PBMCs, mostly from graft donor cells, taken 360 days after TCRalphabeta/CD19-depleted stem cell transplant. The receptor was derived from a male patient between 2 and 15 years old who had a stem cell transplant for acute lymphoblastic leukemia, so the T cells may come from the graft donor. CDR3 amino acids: CSARPPSGQETQYF. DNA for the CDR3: TGCAGTGCTAGACCGCCTAGCGGCCAAGAGACCCAGTACTTC.